This T cell receptor (beta chain) was sequenced during a study of blood T cells in healthy people across ages. Then a second PCR, running roughly 7 to 11 cycles, was carried out with a sample-barcoded 5' primer and a J-beta primer mix. TCRdb re-called the 5' RACE reads with MiXCR, one entry per CDR3 protein. Among around 870,000 distinct CDR3 sequences, around 26% were seen once, and the ten largest hold 17%. The sample comprised blood. This clonotype was obtained from a woman older than 75 in good health.

The CDR3 loop reads CASSSKRGDYNEQFF. CDR3 DNA sequence: TGTGCCAGCAGCTCGAAACGGGGGGATTACAATGAGCAGTTCTTC. The chain joins TRBV11-2 to TRBJ2-1, with 7 positions matching TRBD2. V was clipped by 4 bases and J by 4 bases; unmatched bases: 7. The germline gives CDR1 SGHAT, CDR2 FQNNGV. This CDR3 contains 15 residues.